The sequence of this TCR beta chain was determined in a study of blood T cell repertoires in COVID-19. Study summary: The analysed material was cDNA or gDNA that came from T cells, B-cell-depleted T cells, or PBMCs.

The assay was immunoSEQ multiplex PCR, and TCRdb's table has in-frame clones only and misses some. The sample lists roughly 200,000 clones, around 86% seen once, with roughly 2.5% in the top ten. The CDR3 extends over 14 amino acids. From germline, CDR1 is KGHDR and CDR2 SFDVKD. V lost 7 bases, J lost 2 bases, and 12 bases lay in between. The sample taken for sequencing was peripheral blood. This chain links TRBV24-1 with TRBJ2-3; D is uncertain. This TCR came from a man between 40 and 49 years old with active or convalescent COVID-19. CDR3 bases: TGTGCCACCAGCAAAGCGAGATTCACAGATACGCAGTATTTT. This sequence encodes CATSKARFTDTQYF.